This TCR beta chain was recovered during a study of CD8 T cells in Susac syndrome. On the study more broadly: There were Susac syndrome patients who were therapy-naive at blood draw, others on corticosteroids, and others on intravenous immunoglobulin alone. Points from the study as a whole: It was acknowledged in the study that its TCR sequencing and HLA analysis involved a relatively small number of individuals. The CD4+ T cell repertoire of patients with Susac syndrome showed no detectable clonal expansion.

It was with random hexamers that 0.5 to 1 ug RNA was reverse transcribed. TCRdb recomputed calls from the immunoSEQ multiplex PCR reads with MiXCR, one row per CDR3 protein. The sample contains under 200,000 distinct CDR3 sequences, 94% of which appear only once. The CDR3 is made up of 15 amino acids. Trimming cost V 2 bases and J 2 bases, with 15 bases left between them. The V gene's germline CDR1 is SQVTM and CDR2 ANQGSEA. CD8+ and CD4+ T cells taken from blood had their TCR beta sequenced. As for this clonotype: Its antigen is not identified.

The clonotype originates from a human donor with Susac syndrome. The sequencing sample was made of CD4+ T cells from PBMCs. The rearrangement joins TRBV29-1 to TRBJ1-2; a possible D gene is TRBD1 (6 bases). In nucleotides, the CDR3 is TGCAGCGTTGAAAAGACAGGAATCTCGAACTATGGCTACACCTTC. Protein sequence: CSVEKTGISNYGYTF.